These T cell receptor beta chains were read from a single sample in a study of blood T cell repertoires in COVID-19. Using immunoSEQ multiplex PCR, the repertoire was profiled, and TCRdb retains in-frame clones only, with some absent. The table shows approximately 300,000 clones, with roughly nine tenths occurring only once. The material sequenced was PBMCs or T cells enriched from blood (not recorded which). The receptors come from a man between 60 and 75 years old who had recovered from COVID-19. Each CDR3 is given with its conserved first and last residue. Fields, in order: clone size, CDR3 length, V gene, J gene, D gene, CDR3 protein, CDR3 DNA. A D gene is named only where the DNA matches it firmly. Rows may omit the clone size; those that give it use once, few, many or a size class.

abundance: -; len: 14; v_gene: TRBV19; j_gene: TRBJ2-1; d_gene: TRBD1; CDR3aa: CASSRTGGYNEQFF; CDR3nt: TGTGCCAGTAGTCGGACAGGGGGCTACAATGAGCAGTTCTTC
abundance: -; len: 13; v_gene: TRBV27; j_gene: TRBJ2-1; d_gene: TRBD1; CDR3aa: CASSSGQGHEQFF; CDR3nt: TGTGCCAGCAGCTCGGGACAGGGACATGAGCAGTTCTTC
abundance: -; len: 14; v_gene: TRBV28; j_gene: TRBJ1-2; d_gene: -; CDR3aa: CASSLSQGNYGYTF; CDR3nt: TGTGCCAGCAGTTTATCCCAGGGAAACTATGGCTACACCTTC
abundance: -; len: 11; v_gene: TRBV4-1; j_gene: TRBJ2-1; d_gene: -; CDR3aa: CATSSVSEQFF; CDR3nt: TGCGCCACCTCTAGCGTCAGTGAGCAGTTCTTC
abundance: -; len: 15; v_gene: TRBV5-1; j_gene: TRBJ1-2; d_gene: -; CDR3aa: CASSLSSQHRYGYTF; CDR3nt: TGCGCCAGCAGCCTCTCTTCGCAACACCGCTATGGCTACACCTTC
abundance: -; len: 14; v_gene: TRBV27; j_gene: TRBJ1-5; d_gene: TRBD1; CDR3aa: CASSPDRGNRPQHF; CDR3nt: TGTGCCAGCAGCCCAGACAGGGGTAATCGGCCCCAGCATTTT
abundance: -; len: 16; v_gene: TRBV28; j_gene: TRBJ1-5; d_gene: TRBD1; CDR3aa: CASSLSGTGFNQPQHF; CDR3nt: TGTGCCAGCAGTTTATCCGGGACAGGGTTCAATCAGCCCCAGCATTTT
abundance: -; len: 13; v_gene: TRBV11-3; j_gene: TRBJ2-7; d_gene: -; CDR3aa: CASSLGVAYEQYF; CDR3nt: TGTGCCAGCAGCTTAGGCGTAGCCTACGAGCAGTACTTC
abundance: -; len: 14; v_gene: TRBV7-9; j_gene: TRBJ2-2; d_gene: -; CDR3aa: CASSRQVPLGELFF; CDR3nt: TGTGCCAGCAGCCGACAGGTCCCGCTCGGGGAGCTGTTTTTT
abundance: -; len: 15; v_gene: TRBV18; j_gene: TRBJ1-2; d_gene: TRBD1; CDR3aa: CASSPPTGEGYGYTF; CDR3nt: TGTGCCAGCTCACCGCCGACAGGGGAAGGCTATGGCTACACCTTC
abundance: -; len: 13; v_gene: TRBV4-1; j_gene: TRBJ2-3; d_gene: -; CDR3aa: CASRETSTDTQYF; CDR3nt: TGCGCCAGCCGAGAGACTAGCACAGATACGCAGTATTTT
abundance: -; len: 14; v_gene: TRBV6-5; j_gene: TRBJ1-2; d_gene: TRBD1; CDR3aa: CASSYSGQVEGYTF; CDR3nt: TGTGCCAGCAGTTACTCGGGACAGGTTGAGGGCTACACCTTC
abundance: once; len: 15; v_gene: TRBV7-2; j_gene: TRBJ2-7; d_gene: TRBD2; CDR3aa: CASSLEYSSGREQYF; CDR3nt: TGTGCCAGCAGCTTAGAGTATAGTAGCGGGCGCGAGCAGTACTTC
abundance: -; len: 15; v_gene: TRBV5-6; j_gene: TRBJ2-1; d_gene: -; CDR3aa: CASSQNEDYYNEQFF; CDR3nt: TGTGCCAGCAGCCAGAATGAGGACTATTACAATGAGCAGTTCTTC
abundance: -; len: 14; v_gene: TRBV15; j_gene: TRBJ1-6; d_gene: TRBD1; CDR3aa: CATSQGDSNSPLHF; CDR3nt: TGTGCCACCAGCCAGGGGGACAGTAATTCACCCCTCCACTTT
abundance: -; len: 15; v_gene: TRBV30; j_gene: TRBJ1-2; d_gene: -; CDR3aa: CAWSPPVARIKGYTF; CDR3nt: TGTGCCTGGAGTCCCCCGGTTGCAAGAATTAAGGGCTACACCTTC
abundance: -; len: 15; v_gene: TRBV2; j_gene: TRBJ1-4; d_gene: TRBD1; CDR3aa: CASYRQGSTNEKLFF; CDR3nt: TGTGCCAGCTACAGACAGGGGTCAACTAATGAAAAACTGTTTTTT
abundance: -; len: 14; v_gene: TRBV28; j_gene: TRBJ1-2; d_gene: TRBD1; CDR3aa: CASSRGTASYGYTF; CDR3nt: TGTGCCAGCAGCCGGGGGACAGCGAGCTATGGCTACACCTTC
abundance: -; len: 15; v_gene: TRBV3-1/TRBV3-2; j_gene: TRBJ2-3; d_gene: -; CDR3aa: CASSQDSQGGDTQYF; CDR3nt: TGTGCCAGCAGCCAAGATTCGCAGGGGGGAGATACGCAGTATTTT
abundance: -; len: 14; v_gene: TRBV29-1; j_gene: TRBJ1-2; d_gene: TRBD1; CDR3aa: CSVEVVRGPNGYTF; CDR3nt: TGCAGCGTTGAAGTTGTCAGGGGGCCTAATGGCTACACCTTC
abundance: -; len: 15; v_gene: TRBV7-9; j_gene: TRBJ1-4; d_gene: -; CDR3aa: CASSLGTVGVEKLFF; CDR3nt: TGTGCCAGCAGCTTAGGGACTGTTGGGGTGGAGAAACTGTTTTTT
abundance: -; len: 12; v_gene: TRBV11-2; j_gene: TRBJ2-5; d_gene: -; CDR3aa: CASSSSPETQYF; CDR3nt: TGTGCCAGCAGCTCATCCCCAGAGACCCAGTACTTC
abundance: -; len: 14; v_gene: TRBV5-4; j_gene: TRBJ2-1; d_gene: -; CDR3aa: CASSLAISGNEQFF; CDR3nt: TGTGCCAGCAGCTTGGCTATCTCGGGTAATGAGCAGTTCTTC
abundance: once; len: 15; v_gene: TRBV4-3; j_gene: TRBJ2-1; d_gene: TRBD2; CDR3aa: CASSPQEGLAYEQFF; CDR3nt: TGCGCCAGCAGCCCACAGGAGGGACTAGCATATGAGCAGTTCTTC
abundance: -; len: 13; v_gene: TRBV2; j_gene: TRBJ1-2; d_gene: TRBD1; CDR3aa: CASTAGQGGGYTF; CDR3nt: TGTGCCAGCACCGCTGGACAGGGCGGTGGCTACACCTTC
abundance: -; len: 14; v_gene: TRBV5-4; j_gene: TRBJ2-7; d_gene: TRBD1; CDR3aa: CASSIRDRGAEQYF; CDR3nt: TGTGCCAGCAGCATCCGGGACAGGGGGGCCGAGCAGTACTTC
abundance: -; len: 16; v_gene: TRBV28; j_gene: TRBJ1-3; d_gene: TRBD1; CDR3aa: CASRPQTGGAGNTIYF; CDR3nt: TGTGCCAGCAGACCCCAAACAGGGGGCGCTGGAAACACCATATATTTT
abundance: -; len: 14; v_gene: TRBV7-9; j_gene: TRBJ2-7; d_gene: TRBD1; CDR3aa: CASSRTGKGVEQYF; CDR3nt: TGTGCCAGCAGCCGGACAGGGAAGGGGGTCGAGCAGTACTTC
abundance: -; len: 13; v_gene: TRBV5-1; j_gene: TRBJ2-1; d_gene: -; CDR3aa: CASSGGNYNEQFF; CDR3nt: TGCGCCAGCAGCGGGGGGAACTACAATGAGCAGTTCTTC
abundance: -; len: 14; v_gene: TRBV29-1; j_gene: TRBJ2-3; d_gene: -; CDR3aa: CSVDRQEGTDTQYF; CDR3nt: TGCAGCGTTGACAGGCAGGAGGGCACAGATACGCAGTATTTT
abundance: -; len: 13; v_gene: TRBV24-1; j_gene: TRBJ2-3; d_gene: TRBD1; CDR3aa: CATGQASTDTQYF; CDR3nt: TGTGCCACTGGACAGGCTAGCACAGATACGCAGTATTTT
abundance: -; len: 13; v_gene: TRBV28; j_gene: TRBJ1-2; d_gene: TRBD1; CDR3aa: CASRGDRAYGYTF; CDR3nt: TGTGCCAGCAGGGGGGACAGGGCGTATGGCTACACCTTC
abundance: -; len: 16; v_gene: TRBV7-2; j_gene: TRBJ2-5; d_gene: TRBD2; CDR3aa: CASSLGTSAGGETQYF; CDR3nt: TGTGCCAGCAGCTTGGGGACATCGGCGGGAGGGGAGACCCAGTACTTC
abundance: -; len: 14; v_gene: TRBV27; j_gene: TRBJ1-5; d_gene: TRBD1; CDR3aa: CASSLGQGRQPQHF; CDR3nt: TGTGCCAGCAGTTTAGGACAGGGGAGGCAGCCCCAGCATTTT
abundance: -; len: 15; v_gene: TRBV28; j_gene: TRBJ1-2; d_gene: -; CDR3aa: CASSAALGTFYGYTF; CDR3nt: TGTGCCAGCAGTGCGGCCTTGGGTACGTTCTATGGCTACACCTTC
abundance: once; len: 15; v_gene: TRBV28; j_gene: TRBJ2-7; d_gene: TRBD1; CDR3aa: CASSPADRGGYEQYF; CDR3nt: TGTGCCAGCAGTCCCGCGGACAGGGGAGGCTACGAGCAGTACTTC
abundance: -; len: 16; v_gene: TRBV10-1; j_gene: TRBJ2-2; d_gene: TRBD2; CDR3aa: CASSESGLADTGELFF; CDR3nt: TGCGCCAGCAGTGAGTCGGGACTAGCGGACACCGGGGAGCTGTTTTTT
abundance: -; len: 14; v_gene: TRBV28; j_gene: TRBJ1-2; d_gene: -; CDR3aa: CASGTNRNNYGYTF; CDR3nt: TGTGCCAGCGGAACCAACAGGAATAACTATGGCTACACCTTC
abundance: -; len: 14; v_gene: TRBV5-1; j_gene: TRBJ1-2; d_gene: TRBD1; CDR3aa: CASSLETGYVGYTF; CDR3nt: TGCGCCAGCAGCCTGGAGACAGGGTACGTTGGCTACACCTTC
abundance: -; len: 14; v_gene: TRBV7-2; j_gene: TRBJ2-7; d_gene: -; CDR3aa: CASSFGGSSYEQYF; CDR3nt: TGTGCCAGCAGCTTCGGCGGTAGCTCCTACGAGCAGTACTTC
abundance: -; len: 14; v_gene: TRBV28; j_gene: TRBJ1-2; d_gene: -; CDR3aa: CASSLQGWAYGYTF; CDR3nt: TGTGCCAGCAGTTTACAGGGATGGGCCTATGGCTACACCTTC
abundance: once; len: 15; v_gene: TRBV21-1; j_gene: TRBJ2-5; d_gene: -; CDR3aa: CASSSSGSRWETQYF; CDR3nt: TGTGCCAGCAGCTCCAGTGGGAGTCGGTGGGAGACCCAGTACTTC
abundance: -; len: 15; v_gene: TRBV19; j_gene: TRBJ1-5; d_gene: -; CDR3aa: CASSSVGQFNQPQHF; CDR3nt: TGTGCCAGTAGTAGCGTTGGACAGTTCAATCAGCCCCAGCATTTT
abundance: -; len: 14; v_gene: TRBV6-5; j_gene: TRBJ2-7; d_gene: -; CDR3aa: CASSYSGGLDEQYF; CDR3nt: TGTGCCAGCAGTTACTCCGGGGGGCTCGACGAGCAGTACTTC
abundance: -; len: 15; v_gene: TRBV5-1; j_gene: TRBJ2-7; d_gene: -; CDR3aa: CASSPLRGSRNEQYF; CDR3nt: TGCGCCAGCAGCCCTCTTAGAGGGTCTAGGAACGAGCAGTACTTC
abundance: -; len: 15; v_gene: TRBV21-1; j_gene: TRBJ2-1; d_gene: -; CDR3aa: CASRLEGGRNNEQFF; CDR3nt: TGTGCCAGCAGGTTGGAGGGAGGGAGGAACAATGAGCAGTTCTTC
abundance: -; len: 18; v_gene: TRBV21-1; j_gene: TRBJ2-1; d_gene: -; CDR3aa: CASSKEAQWPAQEDEQFF; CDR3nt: TGTGCCAGCAGCAAAGAAGCACAATGGCCGGCTCAGGAAGATGAGCAGTTCTTC
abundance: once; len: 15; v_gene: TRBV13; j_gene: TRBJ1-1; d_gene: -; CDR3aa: CASSLVRIMNTEAFF; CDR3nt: TGTGCCAGCAGCTTAGTGCGGATTATGAACACTGAAGCTTTCTTT
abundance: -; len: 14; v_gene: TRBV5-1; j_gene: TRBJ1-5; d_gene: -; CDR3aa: CASSLGTGNQPQHF; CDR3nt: TGCGCCAGCAGCTTGGGGACAGGCAATCAGCCCCAGCATTTT
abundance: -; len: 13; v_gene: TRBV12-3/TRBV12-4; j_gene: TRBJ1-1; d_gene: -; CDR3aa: CASSLDSNTEAFF; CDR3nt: TGTGCCAGCAGTTTAGACAGCAACACTGAAGCTTTCTTT
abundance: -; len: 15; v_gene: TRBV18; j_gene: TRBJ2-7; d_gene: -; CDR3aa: CASSPPLRPAREQYF; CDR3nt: TGTGCCAGCTCACCACCTCTCAGGCCAGCACGGGAGCAGTACTTC
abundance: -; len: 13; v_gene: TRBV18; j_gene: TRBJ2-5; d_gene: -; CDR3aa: CASSPRSQETQYF; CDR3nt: TGTGCCAGCTCACCGCGGAGTCAAGAGACCCAGTACTTC
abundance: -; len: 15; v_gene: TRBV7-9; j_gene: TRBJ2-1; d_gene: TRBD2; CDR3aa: CASSPGLVEYNEQFF; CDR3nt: TGTGCCAGCAGCCCAGGACTAGTGGAATACAATGAGCAGTTCTTC
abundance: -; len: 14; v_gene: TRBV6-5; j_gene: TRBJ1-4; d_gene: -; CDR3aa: CASSEVATNEKLFF; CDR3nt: TGTGCCAGCAGCGAGGTTGCAACTAATGAAAAACTGTTTTTT